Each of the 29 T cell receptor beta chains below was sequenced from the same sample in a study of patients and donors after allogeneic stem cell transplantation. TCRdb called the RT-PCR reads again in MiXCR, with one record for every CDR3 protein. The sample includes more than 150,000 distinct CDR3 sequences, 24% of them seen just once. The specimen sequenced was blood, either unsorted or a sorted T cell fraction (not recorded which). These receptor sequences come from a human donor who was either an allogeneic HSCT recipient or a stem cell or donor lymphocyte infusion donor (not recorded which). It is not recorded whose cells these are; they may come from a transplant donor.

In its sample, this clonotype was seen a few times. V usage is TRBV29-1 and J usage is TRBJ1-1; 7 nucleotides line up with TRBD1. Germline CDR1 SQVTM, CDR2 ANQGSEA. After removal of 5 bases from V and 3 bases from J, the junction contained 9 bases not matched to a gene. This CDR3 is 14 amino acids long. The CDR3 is CSVRRKTGDTEAFF. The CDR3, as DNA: TGCAGCGTTCGTAGGAAAACAGGGGACACTGAAGCTTTCTTT.

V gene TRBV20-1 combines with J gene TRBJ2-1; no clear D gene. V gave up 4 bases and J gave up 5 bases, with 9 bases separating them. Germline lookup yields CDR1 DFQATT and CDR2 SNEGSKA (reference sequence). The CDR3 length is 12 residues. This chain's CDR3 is CSATGSNNEQFF. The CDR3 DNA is TGCAGTGCTACCGGGTCTAACAATGAGCAGTTCTTC.

CDR3 region: CSARDLERMGDEQYF. The CDR3 DNA sequence: TGCAGTGCTAGAGATCTAGAGCGGATGGGAGACGAGCAGTACTTC. This chain links TRBV20-1 with TRBJ2-7, with a possible D match to TRBD2 (5 bases). The germline V gene encodes CDR1 DFQATT and CDR2 SNEGSKA (reference sequence). The CDR3 has 15 residues. The V end was cut by 0 bases, the J end by 5 bases, with 17 bases between.

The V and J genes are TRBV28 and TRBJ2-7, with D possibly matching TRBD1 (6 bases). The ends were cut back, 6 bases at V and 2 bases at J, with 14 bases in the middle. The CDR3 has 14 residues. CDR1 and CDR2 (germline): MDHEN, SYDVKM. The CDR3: CASRGAQGPYEQYF. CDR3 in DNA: TGTGCCAGCAGGGGGGCTCAGGGGCCCTACGAGCAGTACTTC.

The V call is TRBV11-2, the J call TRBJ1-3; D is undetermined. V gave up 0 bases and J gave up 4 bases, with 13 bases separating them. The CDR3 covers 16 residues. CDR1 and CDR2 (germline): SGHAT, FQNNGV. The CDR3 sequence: CASSLEMTLGGNTIYF. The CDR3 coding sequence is TGTGCCAGCAGCTTAGAGATGACCTTGGGGGGAAACACCATATATTTT. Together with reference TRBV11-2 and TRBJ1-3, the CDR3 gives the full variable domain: EAGVAQSPRYKIIEKRQSVAFWCNPISGHATLYWYQQILGQGPKLLIQFQNNGVVDDSQLPKDRFSAERLKGVDSTLKIQPAKLEDSAVYLCASSLEMTLGGNTIYFGEGSWLTVV.

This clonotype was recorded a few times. CDR3 in DNA: TGCAGTGCTAGAGCACGATGGCCTGAAGCTTTCTTT. Its translation: CSARARWPEAFF. This chain joins TRBV20-1 and TRBJ1-1, with D unclear. CDR3 length: 12 amino acids. Germline CDR1 reads DFQATT; CDR2 reads SNEGSKA (reference sequence). Deletions cut 1 base from V and 6 bases from J, with 9 bases between.

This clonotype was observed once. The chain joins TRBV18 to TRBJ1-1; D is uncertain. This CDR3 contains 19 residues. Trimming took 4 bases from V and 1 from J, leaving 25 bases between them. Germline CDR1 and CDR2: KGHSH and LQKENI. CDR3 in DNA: TGTGCCAGCTCACTTCACTTCTCTCTGACGGTTGGTCCGAACACTGAAGCTTTCTTT. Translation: CASSLHFSLTVGPNTEAFF.

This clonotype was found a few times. The CDR3 region is CASSANQHSPQPQHF. The CDR3 DNA is TGTGCCAGCAGCGCCAACCAACACAGCCCTCAGCCCCAGCATTTT. The chain joins TRBV7-2 to TRBJ1-5; D remains ambiguous. V was cut by 5 bases and J by 6 bases, with 17 bases left in between. Germline-derived CDR1 and CDR2 are SGHTA and FQGNSA. CDR3 length equals 15 residues.

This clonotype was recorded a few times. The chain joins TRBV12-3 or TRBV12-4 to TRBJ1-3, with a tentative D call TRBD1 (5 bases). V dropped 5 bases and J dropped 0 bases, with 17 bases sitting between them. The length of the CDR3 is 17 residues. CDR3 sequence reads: CASSPRGEESSGNTIYF. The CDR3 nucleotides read TGTGCCAGCAGTCCCCGGGGGGAAGAAAGCTCTGGAAACACCATATATTTT.

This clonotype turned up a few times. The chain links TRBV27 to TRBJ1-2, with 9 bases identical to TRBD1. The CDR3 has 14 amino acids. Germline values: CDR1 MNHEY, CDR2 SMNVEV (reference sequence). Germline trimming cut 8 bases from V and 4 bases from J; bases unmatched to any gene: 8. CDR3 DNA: TGTGCCAGCGGGGACAGGGTCGATCGCTATGGCTACACCTTC. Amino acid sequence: CASGDRVDRYGYTF.

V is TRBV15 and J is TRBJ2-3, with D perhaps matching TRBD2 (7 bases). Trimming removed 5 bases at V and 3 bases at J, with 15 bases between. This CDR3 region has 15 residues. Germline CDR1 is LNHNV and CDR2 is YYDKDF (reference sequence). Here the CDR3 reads CATSAIRGATDTQYF. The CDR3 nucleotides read TGTGCCACCAGCGCCATTCGGGGGGCAACAGATACGCAGTATTTT.

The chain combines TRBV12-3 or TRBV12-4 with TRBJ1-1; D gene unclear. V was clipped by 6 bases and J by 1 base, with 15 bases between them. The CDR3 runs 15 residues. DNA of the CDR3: TGTGCCAGCAGGTCCGGACCGACAACGAACACTGAAGCTTTCTTT. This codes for CASRSGPTTNTEAFF.

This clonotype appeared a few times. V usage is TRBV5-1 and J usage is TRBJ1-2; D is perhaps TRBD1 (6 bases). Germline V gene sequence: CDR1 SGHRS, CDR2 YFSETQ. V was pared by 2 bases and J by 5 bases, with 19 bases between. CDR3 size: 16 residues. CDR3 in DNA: TGCGCCAGCAGCTTCAAGATTGGGGGCCCGGGATATGGCTACACCTTC. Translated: CASSFKIGGPGYGYTF.

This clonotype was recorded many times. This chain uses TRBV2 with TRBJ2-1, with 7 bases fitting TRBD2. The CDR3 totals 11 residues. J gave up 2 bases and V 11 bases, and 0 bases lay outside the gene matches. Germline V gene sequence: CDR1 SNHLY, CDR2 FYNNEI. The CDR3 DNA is TGTGCCGGGAGGGCCTACAATGAGCAGTTCTTC. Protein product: CAGRAYNEQFF.

In DNA form, the CDR3 reads TGCAGCGTTGGAGTCATAAGAGGGCCGAACACTGAAGCTTTCTTT. Its protein product is CSVGVIRGPNTEAFF. V usage is TRBV29-1 and J usage is TRBJ1-1; D unclear. The germline gives CDR1 SQVTM, CDR2 ANQGSEA. This CDR3 has 15 amino acids. The V end was cut by 4 bases, the J end by 1 base, with 16 bases between.

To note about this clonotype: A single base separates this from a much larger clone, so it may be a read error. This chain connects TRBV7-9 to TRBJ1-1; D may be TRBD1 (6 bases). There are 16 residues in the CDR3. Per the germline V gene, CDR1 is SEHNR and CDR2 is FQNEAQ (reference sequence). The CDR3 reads CASSSWDVQGRTVAFF. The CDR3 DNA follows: TGTGCCAGCAGCTCATGGGACGTTCAGGGGCGGACTGTAGCTTTCTTT. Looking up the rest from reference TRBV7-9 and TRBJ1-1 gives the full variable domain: DTGVSQNPRHKITKRGQNVTFRCDPISEHNRLYWYRQTLGQGPEFLTYFQNEAQLEKSRLLSDRFSAERPKGSFSTLEIQRTEQGDSAMYLCASSSWDVQGRTVAFFGQGTRLTVV.

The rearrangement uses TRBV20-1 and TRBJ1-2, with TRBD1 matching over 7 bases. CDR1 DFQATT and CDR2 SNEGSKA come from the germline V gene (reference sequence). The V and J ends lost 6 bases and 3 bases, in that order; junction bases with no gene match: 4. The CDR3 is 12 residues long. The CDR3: CSARGDDYGYTF. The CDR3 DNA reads TGCAGTGCCAGGGGGGATGACTATGGCTACACCTTC.

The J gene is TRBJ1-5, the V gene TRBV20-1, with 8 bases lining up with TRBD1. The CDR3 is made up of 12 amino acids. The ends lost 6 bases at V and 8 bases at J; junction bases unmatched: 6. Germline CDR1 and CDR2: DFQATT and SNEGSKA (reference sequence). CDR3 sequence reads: CSAGRQGKPQHF. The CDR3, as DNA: TGCAGTGCCGGACGACAGGGGAAGCCCCAGCATTTT.

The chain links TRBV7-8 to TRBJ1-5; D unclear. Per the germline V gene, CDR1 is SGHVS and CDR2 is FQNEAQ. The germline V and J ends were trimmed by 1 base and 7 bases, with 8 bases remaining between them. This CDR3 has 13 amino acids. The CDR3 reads CASSLETWQPQHF. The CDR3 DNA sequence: TGTGCCAGCAGCTTAGAAACATGGCAGCCCCAGCATTTT.

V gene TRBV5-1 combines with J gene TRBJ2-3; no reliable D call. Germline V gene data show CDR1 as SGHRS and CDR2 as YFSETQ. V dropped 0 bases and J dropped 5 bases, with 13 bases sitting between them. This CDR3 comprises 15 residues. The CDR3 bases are TGCGCCAGCAGCTTGGAATGGCCTGAAGGAGATACGCAGTATTTT. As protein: CASSLEWPEGDTQYF. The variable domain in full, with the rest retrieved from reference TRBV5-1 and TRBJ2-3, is KAGVTQTPRYLIKTRGQQVTLSCSPISGHRSVSWYQQTPGQGLQFLFEYFSETQRNKGNFPGRFSGRQFSNSRSEMNVSTLELGDSALYLCASSLEWPEGDTQYFGPGTRLTVL.

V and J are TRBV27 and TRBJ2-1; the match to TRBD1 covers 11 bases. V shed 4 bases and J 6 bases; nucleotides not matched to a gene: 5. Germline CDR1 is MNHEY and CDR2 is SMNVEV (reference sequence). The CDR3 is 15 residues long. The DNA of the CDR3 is TGTGCCAGCAGTTCCCGGACAGGGGGCTCCAATGAGCAGTTCTTC. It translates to CASSSRTGGSNEQFF.

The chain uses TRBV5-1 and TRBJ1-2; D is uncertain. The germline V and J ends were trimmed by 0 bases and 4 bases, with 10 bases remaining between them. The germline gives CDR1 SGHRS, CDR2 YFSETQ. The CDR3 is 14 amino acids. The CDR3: CASSLGWLSYGYTF. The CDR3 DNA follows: TGCGCCAGCAGCTTGGGATGGCTCAGCTATGGCTACACCTTC. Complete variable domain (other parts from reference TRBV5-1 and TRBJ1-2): KAGVTQTPRYLIKTRGQQVTLSCSPISGHRSVSWYQQTPGQGLQFLFEYFSETQRNKGNFPGRFSGRQFSNSRSEMNVSTLELGDSALYLCASSLGWLSYGYTFGSGTRLTVV.

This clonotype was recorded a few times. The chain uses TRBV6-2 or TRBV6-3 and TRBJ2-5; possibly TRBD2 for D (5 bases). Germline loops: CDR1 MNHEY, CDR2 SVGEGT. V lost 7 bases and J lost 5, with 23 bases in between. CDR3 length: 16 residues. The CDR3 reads CASTSSGKILRETQYF. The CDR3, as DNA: TGTGCCAGCACCAGCAGCGGCAAAATCCTCCGGGAGACCCAGTACTTC.

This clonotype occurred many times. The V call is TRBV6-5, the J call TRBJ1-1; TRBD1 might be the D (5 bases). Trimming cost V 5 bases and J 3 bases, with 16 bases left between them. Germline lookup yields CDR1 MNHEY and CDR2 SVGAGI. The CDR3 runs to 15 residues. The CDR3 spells CASSPGTRSHTEAFF. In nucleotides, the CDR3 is TGTGCCAGCAGTCCCGGGACCCGGTCCCACACTGAAGCTTTCTTT.

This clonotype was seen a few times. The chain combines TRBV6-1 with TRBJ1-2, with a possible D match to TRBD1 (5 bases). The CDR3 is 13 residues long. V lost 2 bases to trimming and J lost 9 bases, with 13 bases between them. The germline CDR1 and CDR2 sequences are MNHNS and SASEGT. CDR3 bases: TGTGCCAGCAGTGAACGCCAGGGTAGGAGCTACACCTTC. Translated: CASSERQGRSYTF.

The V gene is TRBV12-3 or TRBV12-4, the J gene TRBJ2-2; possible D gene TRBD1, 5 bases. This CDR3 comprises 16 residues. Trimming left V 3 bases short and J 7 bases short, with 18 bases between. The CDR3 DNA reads TGTGCCAGCAGTTTGCCGACAGCCCAGGAGTACGGGGAGCTGTTTTTT. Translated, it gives CASSLPTAQEYGELFF.

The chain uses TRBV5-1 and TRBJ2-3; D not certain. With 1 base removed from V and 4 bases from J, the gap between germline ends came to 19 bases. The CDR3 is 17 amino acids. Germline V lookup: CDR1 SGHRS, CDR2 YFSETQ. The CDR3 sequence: CASSLRTADIPPDTQYF. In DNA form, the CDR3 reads TGCGCCAGCAGCTTGCGTACCGCCGACATCCCCCCAGATACGCAGTATTTT.

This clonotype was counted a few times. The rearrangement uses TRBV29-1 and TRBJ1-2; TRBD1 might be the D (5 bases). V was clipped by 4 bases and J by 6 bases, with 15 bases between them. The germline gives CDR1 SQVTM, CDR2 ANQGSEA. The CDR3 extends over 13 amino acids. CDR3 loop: CSVGPSGPDGYTF. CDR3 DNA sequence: TGCAGCGTTGGGCCGTCGGGGCCTGATGGCTACACCTTC.

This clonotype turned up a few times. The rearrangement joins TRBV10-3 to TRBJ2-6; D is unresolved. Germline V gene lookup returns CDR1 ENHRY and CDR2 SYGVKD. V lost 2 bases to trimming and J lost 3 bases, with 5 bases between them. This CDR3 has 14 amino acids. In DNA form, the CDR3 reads TGTGCCATCAGTGAGATTGATGGGGCCAACGTCCTGACTTTC. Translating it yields CAISEIDGANVLTF.